This T cell receptor beta chain was recorded in a study of shared clonotypes between healthy human individuals. The V gene end was trimmed by 1 base and the J gene end by 3 bases; junction bases not matched to a gene: 7. Germline V lookup: CDR1 SQVTM, CDR2 ANQGSEA. This CDR3 spans 15 amino acids. Notes on this clone: Its antigen is undetermined. The sample holds other DNA sequences that translate to the same CDR3.

Only in-frame clones appear in the TCRdb table, and some are missing; sequencing was by immunoSEQ multiplex PCR. The sample shows roughly 700,000 clones, about 74% of them seen only once. Study observations and caveats: Generation probabilities were higher for clonotypes shared across all four sorted-subset donors than for unshared ones. Naive CD4 clonotype sharing across a handful of donors was 4% to 5%.

CD4+ cell separation produced CD45RA+ naive and CD45RA-negative memory subsets. Material for sequencing was memory CD4+ T cells sorted from blood. The subset is: CD45RA-negative fraction. The chain carries TRBV29-1 and TRBJ2-7; 9 bases agree with TRBD2. This TCR came from a woman between 25 and 40 years old in good health. Here the CDR3 DNA reads TGCAGCGTTGAAGGAGTAGCGGGAGACCTCTACGAGCAGTACTTC. It specifies CSVEGVAGDLYEQYF.